This T cell receptor beta chain was found in a study of spatial heterogeneity in lung cancer. TCRdb itself ran the 5' RACE reads through MiXCR, one entry per CDR3 protein. The sample carries about 48,000 distinct CDR3 sequences, less than 6% recorded once. The V gene lost 0 bases and the J gene lost 4 bases, with 9 bases spanning the gap. CDR1 is DFQATT, CDR2 SNEGSKA, per germline (reference sequence). The CDR3 is made up of 13 amino acids. The time point: sample taken at primary tumor resection. This clonotype was seen ten or more times. The material sequenced was PBMCs, taken at surgery. This TCR was recovered from a male donor with early-stage non-small cell lung cancer. This rearrangement joins TRBV20-1 to TRBJ1-2; possible D gene TRBD1, 6 bases. The DNA of the CDR3 is TGCAGTGCTAGAGAGGACAGATCCTATGGCTACACCTTC. Translating gives CSAREDRSYGYTF.